The clone carrying this T cell receptor (beta chain) showed up just a few times. Clones were sequenced by immunoSEQ multiplex PCR, and TCRdb holds only the in-frame ones, with some missing. The sample holds 150,000 to 200,000 clones, 80% to 85% seen once. The sample is drawn from a study of cytomegalovirus exposure and HLA in healthy donors. CDR3 length: 16 residues. J gave up 4 bases and V 3 bases, and 7 bases lay outside the gene matches. Germline lookup yields CDR1 MDHEN and CDR2 SYDVKM. Input material: PBMCs. The chain carries TRBV28 and TRBJ1-4; 8 nucleotides line up with TRBD1. The sequence was collected from a man aged 25 to 40 in good health and CMV-seropositive. CDR3: CASSLGTTGDNEKLFF. Written as DNA, the CDR3 is TGTGCCAGCAGTTTGGGGACGACAGGGGATAATGAAAAACTGTTTTTT.